This paragraph covers one T cell receptor beta chain sequence. The entry originates in a study of blood T cell repertoires in COVID-19. Study information: In each case, the material was cDNA or gDNA derived from T cells, B-cell-depleted T cells, or PBMCs.

Germline CDR1 reads SGHVS; CDR2 reads FQNEAQ. V was pared by 2 bases and J by 1 base, with 14 bases between. The CDR3 is made up of 16 amino acids. Sequenced by immunoSEQ multiplex PCR; TCRdb stores in-frame clones only, minus some. The table lists approximately 200,000 clones, 85% to 90% of them singletons. The specimen was peripheral blood. The clonotype was recovered from a woman aged 25 to 39 with active or convalescent COVID-19. The chain couples TRBV7-8 to TRBJ1-2; TRBD1 might be the D (6 bases). The CDR3 is CASSLSPGVGNYGYTF. CDR3 coding DNA: TGTGCCAGCAGCTTATCCCCAGGGGTCGGTAACTATGGCTACACCTTC.